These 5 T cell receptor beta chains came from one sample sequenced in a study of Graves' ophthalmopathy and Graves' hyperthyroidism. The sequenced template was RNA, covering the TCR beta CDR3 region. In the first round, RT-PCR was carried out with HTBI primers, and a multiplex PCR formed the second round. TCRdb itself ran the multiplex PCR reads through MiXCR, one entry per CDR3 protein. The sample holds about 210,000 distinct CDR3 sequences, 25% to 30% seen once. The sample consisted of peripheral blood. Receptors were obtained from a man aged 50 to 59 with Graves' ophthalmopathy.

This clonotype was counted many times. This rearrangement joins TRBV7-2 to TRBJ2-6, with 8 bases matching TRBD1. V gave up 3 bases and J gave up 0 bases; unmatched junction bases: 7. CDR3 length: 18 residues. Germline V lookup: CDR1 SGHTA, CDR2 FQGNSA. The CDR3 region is CASSFWPGGLSGANVLTF. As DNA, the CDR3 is TGTGCCAGCAGCTTCTGGCCAGGGGGCCTCTCTGGGGCCAACGTCCTGACTTTC.

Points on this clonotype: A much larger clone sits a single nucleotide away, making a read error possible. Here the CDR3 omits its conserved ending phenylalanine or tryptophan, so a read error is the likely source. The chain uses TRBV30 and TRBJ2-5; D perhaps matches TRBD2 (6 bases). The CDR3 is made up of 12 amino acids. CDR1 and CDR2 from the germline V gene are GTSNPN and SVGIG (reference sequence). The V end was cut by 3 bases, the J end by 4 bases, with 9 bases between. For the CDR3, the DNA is TGTGCCTGGAGATCCGGGGGAGAGACCCAGTACTTA. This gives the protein CAWRSGGETQYL.

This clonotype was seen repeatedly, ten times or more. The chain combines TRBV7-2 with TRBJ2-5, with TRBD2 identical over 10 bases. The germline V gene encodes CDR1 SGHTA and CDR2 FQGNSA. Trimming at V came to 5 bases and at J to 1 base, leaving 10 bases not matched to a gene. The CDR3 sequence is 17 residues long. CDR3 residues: CASSQRTSGRLQETQYF. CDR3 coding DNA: TGTGCCAGCAGCCAGCGGACTAGCGGTCGTCTCCAAGAGACCCAGTACTTC. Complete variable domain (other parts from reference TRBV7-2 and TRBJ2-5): GAGVSQSPSNKVTEKGKDVELRCDPISGHTALYWYRQSLGQGLEFLIYFQGNSAPDKSGLPSDRFSAERTGGSVSTLTIQRTQQEDSAVYLCASSQRTSGRLQETQYFGPGTRLLVL.

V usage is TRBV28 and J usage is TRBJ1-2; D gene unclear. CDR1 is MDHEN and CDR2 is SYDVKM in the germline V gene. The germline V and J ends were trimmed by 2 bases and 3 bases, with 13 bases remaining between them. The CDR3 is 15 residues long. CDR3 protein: CASSLGRPSYYGYTF. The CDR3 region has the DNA TGTGCCAGCAGTTTAGGGAGGCCTTCTTACTATGGCTACACCTTC.

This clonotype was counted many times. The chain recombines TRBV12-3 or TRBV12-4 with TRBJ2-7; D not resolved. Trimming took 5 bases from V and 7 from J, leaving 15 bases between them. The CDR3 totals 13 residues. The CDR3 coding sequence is TGTGCCAGCAGTACCTCGACCGGACGGGAGCAGTACTTC. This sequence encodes CASSTSTGREQYF.